A selection of T cell receptor beta chains follows, all from one sample in a study of T cells in localized non-small cell lung cancer. Produced via immunoSEQ multiplex PCR; TCRdb's table is partial and in-frame only. The data show roughly 24,000 clones, roughly 89% seen once. Sequencing used peripheral blood, obtained before any cancer treatment. All receptors derive from a man aged 40 to 70 with stage I squamous cell lung carcinoma. Both conserved end residues are part of each CDR3. A D gene is named only where the DNA matches it firmly. The size entry is marked missing in some rows and otherwise reads once, few, many or a size class.

d_call	clone_size	v_call	j_call	cdr3_nt	cdr3_aa
.	.	TRBV7-9	TRBJ1-2	TGTGCCAGCAGCTTAGAGGGGAACTATGGCTACACCTTC	CASSLEGNYGYTF
TRBD1	.	TRBV7-9	TRBJ1-4	TGTGCCAGCAGCTCTTACAGGGGGCGTAATGAAAAACTGTTTTTT	CASSSYRGRNEKLFF
.	.	TRBV6-4	TRBJ1-3	TGTGCCAGCAGTGAACGGGATACCCACCTTTTGGGAAACACCATATATTTT	CASSERDTHLLGNTIYF
.	.	TRBV6-5	TRBJ2-3	TGTGCCTCTCATAGGGGGGGGAGCACAGATACGCAGTATTTT	CASHRGGSTDTQYF
.	.	TRBV7-7	TRBJ1-5	TGTGCCAGCAGCTCCGCATCGGATCAGCCCCAGCATTTT	CASSSASDQPQHF
.	.	TRBV6-5	TRBJ1-5	TGTGCCAGCCGTTCGGCGGGCCCCGCATACCCCCAGCATTTT	CASRSAGPAYPQHF
.	.	TRBV28	TRBJ1-5	TGTGCCAGCACGGAAGGCAATCAGCCCCAGCATTTT	CASTEGNQPQHF
.	.	TRBV1	TRBJ2-3	TGCACCAGCAGCCAAAGGGATACGCAGTATTTT	CTSSQRDTQYF
.	.	TRBV30	TRBJ1-1	TGTGCCTGGCGAAGGACGGGGATGAACACTGAAGCTTTCTTT	CAWRRTGMNTEAFF
.	once	TRBV7-2	TRBJ2-7	TGTGCCAGCAGCTTAGGGACGGGGCCCTCCTACGAGCAGTACTTC	CASSLGTGPSYEQYF
.	.	TRBV7-9	TRBJ1-6	TGTGCCAGCAGCTTAGAAGTTTGGGGGCGCGGGAATTCACCCCTCCACTTT	CASSLEVWGRGNSPLHF
.	.	TRBV6-6	TRBJ1-2	TGTGCCAGCAGTTACCCGTCAGAGAACTATGGCTACACCTTC	CASSYPSENYGYTF
.	.	TRBV4-1	TRBJ1-5	TGCGCCAGCAGCCAAGCGGTCCATAGCAATCAGCCCCAGCATTTT	CASSQAVHSNQPQHF
.	.	TRBV11-2	TRBJ2-7	TGTGCCAGCAGCTCTGGGCTTTCCTACGAGCAGTACTTC	CASSSGLSYEQYF
.	.	TRBV5-4	TRBJ1-1	TGTGCCAGCAGTCCCGGGATCGGGGGATCGGACACTGAAGCTTTCTTT	CASSPGIGGSDTEAFF
TRBD1	.	TRBV18	TRBJ1-4	TGTGCCAGCACCGAAACGCGGCAGACAGGGTATGAAAAACTGTTTTTT	CASTETRQTGYEKLFF
.	.	TRBV6-1	TRBJ1-5	TGTGCCAGCAGTGAATGGGGATTGGGTGGTCAGCCCCAGCATTTT	CASSEWGLGGQPQHF
.	.	TRBV4-3	TRBJ1-5	TGCGCCAGCAGCCAGTACCACCTAAGCAATCAGCCCCAGCATTTT	CASSQYHLSNQPQHF
.	.	TRBV28	TRBJ1-5	TGTGCCAGCAGGGGGACGGTCGGCCAGCCCCAGCATTTT	CASRGTVGQPQHF
TRBD2	.	TRBV7-6	TRBJ2-1	TGTGCCAGCAGCTTAGGGGGGGGGACTAGGGATGAGCAGTTCTTC	CASSLGGGTRDEQFF
.	.	TRBV19	TRBJ2-1	TGTGCCAGTAGTATAGCGGGGGTAAATGAGCAGTTCTTC	CASSIAGVNEQFF
.	.	TRBV6-1	TRBJ1-2	TGTGCCAGCAGTGCCCAAGAGGGGGGGTACTACACCTTC	CASSAQEGGYYTF